This T cell receptor beta chain was sequenced for a study of T cells in Graves' hyperthyroidism and ophthalmopathy (dated by TCRdb to about 2019). As for the study more broadly: Peripheral blood samples were taken at initial diagnosis, before any treatment was given. The 100 discovery patients were randomly split 7:3 into training and test sets. Thyroid tissue and blood T-cell repertoires from six or seven Graves' hyperthyroidism patients were also compared in the study. Prospective prediction of ophthalmopathy was tested in an independent validation cohort of approximately 19 hyperthyroidism patients and around 16 patients who later progressed to ophthalmopathy. After blood sampling, hyperthyroidism patients were treated with methimazole at a starting dose of 30 mg daily, and ophthalmopathy patients were treated with high-dose intravenous methylprednisolone. To identify distinguishing TCR V-J signatures, a discovery cohort of 100 patients was used, comprising approximately 40 with Graves' ophthalmopathy and around 60 with stable Graves' hyperthyroidism. TCR Vbeta CDR3 sequencing of 135 peripheral blood samples (approximately 44 ophthalmopathy, 75 or so hyperthyroidism and some 17 progressor patients) is reported in the paper. General study outcomes and caveats: No statistical method was used to fix the sample size in advance, and group allocation was not hidden from the investigators. Blood samples also contained most of the expanded thyroid clonotypes (frequency above 0.001), which suggests that blood repertoires may reflect thyroid immune responses. Ophthalmopathy was separated from stable hyperthyroidism by a 13 V-J signature model, with over 85% sensitivity and about 81% specificity obtained in cross-validation and 80%/75% obtained in testing. In validation, the model predicted progression to ophthalmopathy with roughly 70% sensitivity and 72% to 85% specificity, a median of around six months before onset.

The trim is 4 bases for V and 4 bases for J, with a gap of 10 bases between the germline ends. The cysteine opens and the phenylalanine closes a CDR3 of 13 amino acids. The CDR3 DNA has 39 bases and is translated from base 1. CDR1 and CDR2 are drawn from the germline V gene: MDHEN, SYDVKM. Amplification of TCR beta CDR3 regions was carried out from RNA transcripts. A first-round RT-PCR of the TCR CDR3 used the HTBI primer set with the Qiagen OneStep RT-PCR kit. A second multiplex PCR round built the libraries, followed by size selection and purification. Sequencing of the libraries was done on an Illumina HiSeq2000 using paired-end 100 bp reads. As for how the authors treated the data: SOAPnuke was used to process the raw data, throwing out any read that contained adapters or uncalled bases, had a mean Phred below 15, or lacked an exact constant-primer or identifier match. High-quality paired reads were merged using COPE v1.2.5, and each unique nucleotide sequence was defined as a clonotype. MiTCR v1.1 was used to align clonotypes to the IMGT TRBV, TRBD and TRBJ reference segments. Analysis was restricted to V-J combinations with a frequency above 0.0001, which covered roughly 99% of repertoires. A TCS score was defined as the ratio between F50 (clonal expansion) and ExV (chaos), using BLOSUM62-based TCRdist between CDR3 peptides within each V-J. Welch's t-statistics and random forest reduced roughly 540 V-J features to about 12, which were used in a naive Bayes classifier (R e1071). TCRdb ran its own pipeline on the public reads, namely fastp trimming at Q25 and MiXCR clone calling, and kept in-frame beta chains. Here each entry gathers all rows of one CDR3 protein and keeps the most common genes and DNA. None of the V and J calls come from the authors' own analysis; TCRdb made them. The sample includes around 500,000 distinct CDR3 sequences, with approximately 22% observed a single time. The ten most abundant clones make up 45% to 50% of the sample.

Moderately to severely active disease, a Clinical Activity Score of at least 3, a NOSPECS grade of at least 4, and a duration under 3 months were present in ophthalmopathy patients. Patients with uncontrolled infections, other autoimmune diseases, pregnancy or lactation were excluded. Diagnoses were established on the basis of clinical symptoms, serum thyroxine and TRAb, thyroid ultrasound, and orbital computed tomography. PBMCs were separated from roughly 10 ml of fresh peripheral blood using Ficoll-Paque density gradient centrifugation. Total RNA was extracted with Trizol reagent, and quality was checked on an Agilent 2100 Bioanalyzer. This clonotype was picked up many times. Its antigen has not been determined. No clone much larger than this one lies a single base away; base qualities are absent.

The material sequenced was blood. This sequence was found in a woman in her 70s with Graves' ophthalmopathy. Rearrangement joined TRBV28 to TRBJ1-2, with the D gene not clear enough to name. The CDR3 protein: CASSSTSFYGYTF. Read as DNA, the sequence is TGTGCCAGCAGTTCGACGAGTTTCTATGGCTACACCTTC.